The rows below give T cell receptor beta chains drawn from one sample of a study of tumor and adjacent non-tumor tissue in lung cancer. MiXCR, applied by TCRdb to the multiplex PCR reads, yields one record per CDR3 protein. This table has 100,000 to 150,000 distinct CDR3 sequences, around three fifths appearing once. Source material: lung tumor tissue. The receptors originated from a man aged 25-45 years with non-small cell lung cancer. Each CDR3 is given with its conserved first and last residue. D genes are given only for firm matches. Part of the rows lack a size; the others show once, few, many or a class for expanded clones.

j_call d_call clone_size v_call cdr3_nt cdr3_aa
TRBJ1-2 - - TRBV10-3 TGTGCCATCTGCTCGACGGAGTTACGGGGTGGCTACACCTTC CAICSTELRGGYTF
TRBJ2-7 TRBD2 many TRBV12-3/TRBV12-4 TGTGCCAGCACCTTCAGAGCGGGAGGGCGCTACGAGCAGTACTTC CASTFRAGGRYEQYF
TRBJ2-7 TRBD2 - TRBV7-2 TGTGCCAGCAGCAGGGGACTAGCGGGGAGCTCCTACGAGCAGTACTTC CASSRGLAGSSYEQYF
TRBJ2-3 TRBD2 - TRBV7-8 TGTGCCAGCAGCCCCCTATCTAGCGGAGGCACAGATACGCAGTATTTT CASSPLSSGGTDTQYF
TRBJ2-1 - - TRBV20-1 TGCAGTGCTAGAGATCTGTTCACCTACAATGAGCTGTTCTTC CSARDLFTYNELFF
TRBJ1-5 - - TRBV20-1 TGTAGTGCTGGGAATCAGTCCCAGCATTTT CSAGNQSQHF
TRBJ2-7 TRBD2 few TRBV20-1 TGCAGTGCCTTCGGGACTAGCGGGAGCGTTCCACGGGTCTACGAGCAGTACTTC CSAFGTSGSVPRVYEQYF
TRBJ1-4 - - TRBV11-2 TGTGCCAGCAGGAGGGGACCGAGAGGTGGAAGCGAAAAACTGTTTTTT CASRRGPRGGSEKLFF
TRBJ2-1 TRBD2 - TRBV6-5 TGTGCCAGCAGTGCCGGGACTAACGCATACAATAGGCAGTTCTTC CASSAGTNAYNRQFF
TRBJ1-3 - - TRBV12-3/TRBV12-4 TGTGCCAGCAATCCTATTTCCGGGGCAAATTCTAGAAACACCATATATTTT CASNPISGANSRNTIYF
TRBJ2-3 - - TRBV30 TGTGCCTGGAGTGGCACAGGCCCCGGCACAGGTACGCAGTATTTT CAWSGTGPGTGTQYF
TRBJ2-1 - - TRBV11-2 TGTGCCGGCAGCTTATATGCTATCGCGTACTACAATGAGCAGTTCTTC CAGSLYAIAYYNEQFF
TRBJ2-1 - - TRBV12-3/TRBV12-4 TGTGCCAGCAGTTTAGTTGGGTACAATGAGCACTTATTC CASSLVGYNEHLF
TRBJ2-7 - few TRBV7-9 TGTGCCAGCAGCTTTTCAGGGGTCCCCTACGAGCAGTACTTC CASSFSGVPYEQYF
TRBJ1-6 - - TRBV20-1 TGCGGTGCTAGACGCGACAGGTTAGGGAATTCACCGCTCCACTTT CGARRDRLGNSPLHF
TRBJ2-1 TRBD1 once TRBV11-2 TGTGTCAGCAGCTTAGGTCTAGGGGGCGGATCCTACAATGAGCAGTTCTTC CVSSLGLGGGSYNEQFF
TRBJ1-1 TRBD1 - TRBV11-2 TGTGCCAGTAGCTTAAGGGGGCTGGGCACTGAATCTTTCTTT CASSLRGLGTESFF
TRBJ2-2 - many TRBV6-5 TGTGCCAGCAGTTACTCCCAGAGCGGGGAGCTGTTTTTT CASSYSQSGELFF
TRBJ1-5 TRBD1 many TRBV12-5 TGTGCTAGTGTCCCCGACAGGGAGTATCAGCCCCAGCATTTT CASVPDREYQPQHF
TRBJ2-4 TRBD1 - TRBV12-3/TRBV12-4 TGTACTAGCAGAAATAACAGGGGGAGGATTCAGTACTTC CTSRNNRGRIQYF
TRBJ2-7 TRBD1 - TRBV20-1 TGCAATGCCCCGGGACAGGGGGCATACGAGCAGTACTTC CNAPGQGAYEQYF
TRBJ1-6 - - TRBV28 TGTGCCAGCAGTTTTCGAGAAATACCCCTCCACTTT CASSFREIPLHF
TRBJ2-3 TRBD2 - TRBV7-9 TGTGCCAGCAGCCATCTAGCGGACACAGATACGCAGTATTTT CASSHLADTDTQYF
TRBJ2-5 - - TRBV5-1 TGCGCCAGCAGCTTCGGCGGGGCATACCAAGAGACCCAGTACTTC CASSFGGAYQETQYF
TRBJ1-5 TRBD1 - TRBV12-3/TRBV12-4 TGTGCCAGCAGGGGGACAGTTAATAGCAATCAGCCCCAGCATTTT CASRGTVNSNQPQHF
TRBJ1-2 - many TRBV20-1 TGCAGTGCTGTAGGGTGGAACTATGGCTACACCTTC CSAVGWNYGYTF
TRBJ2-2 - many TRBV24-1 TGTGCCACCCAGGGGTTTGGCACCGGGGAGCTGTTTTTT CATQGFGTGELFF
TRBJ1-2 - - TRBV4-2 TGCGCCAGCAGCCAAGGAATGGACAGATTTAACTATGACTACACCTTC CASSQGMDRFNYDYTF
TRBJ2-5 TRBD1 - TRBV11-2 TGTGCCAGCAGCGGGGGACAGGGTAGCGAGACCCAGTACTTC CASSGGQGSETQYF
TRBJ1-6 TRBD1 few TRBV20-1 TGCTGTGCTAGGACAGGGACCAATTCACCCCTCCACTTT CCARTGTNSPLHF
TRBJ2-1 - many TRBV6-5 TGTGCCAGCAGTTCCCACCGACTTCGCTCCTACAATGAGCAGTTCTTC CASSSHRLRSYNEQFF
TRBJ1-6 - few TRBV20-1 TGTAGTGCTAGATGCGACAGGTTAGGGAATTCACCCCTCCACTTT CSARCDRLGNSPLHF
TRBJ2-7 - - TRBV20-1 TGCAGTGCTAGCGGGGAAGGTGTCTACGAGCACTACTTC CSASGEGVYEHYF
TRBJ2-1 - - TRBV14 TGTGCCAGCAGCGCCCTAGGGGTCTACAATGACCAGTTCTTC CASSALGVYNDQFF
TRBJ2-5 TRBD2 many TRBV6-2/TRBV6-3 TGTGCCAGCAGTTACCCTGAAGCGGGGGGGAAAGAGACCCAGTACTTC CASSYPEAGGKETQYF
TRBJ1-2 TRBD1 many TRBV12-3/TRBV12-4 TGTGCCAGCAGTCTGACAGGGAACGGCTACACCTTC CASSLTGNGYTF
TRBJ2-2 - medium-sized TRBV6-5 TGTGCCAGCAGTACCCCCAACACCGGGGAGCTGTTTTTT CASSTPNTGELFF
TRBJ2-1 TRBD1 - TRBV6-1 TGTGCCAGCATCTCCGGGACAGGGGCAAGGAATGAGCACTTCTTC CASISGTGARNEHFF
TRBJ2-1 - - TRBV5-6 TGTACCAGCAGCTTAGTCCTAGCGCACAATGAGCAGTTCTTC CTSSLVLAHNEQFF
TRBJ1-2 TRBD1 - TRBV18 TGTGCCAGCTCATCAGCACAGGGGAGTCGGTATGGCTACACCTTC CASSSAQGSRYGYTF
TRBJ2-1 TRBD2 - TRBV20-1 TGCAGTGCTAGAGTGCGGTCTAGCGGGAGGAGGTGTGAGCAGTTCTTC CSARVRSSGRRCEQFF
TRBJ1-1 - many TRBV11-1 TGTGCCAGCAGCTTAGCGCAGGGGCCGGACACTGAAGCTTTCTTT CASSLAQGPDTEAFF
TRBJ1-2 TRBD1 - TRBV11-2 TGTGCCAGTGGCTTAACAGGGGTAAATGACTACACCTTC CASGLTGVNDYTF
TRBJ2-7 - many TRBV4-1 TGCGCCAGCAGCCAAGATCGGTGGTACGAGCAGTACTTC CASSQDRWYEQYF
TRBJ2-7 TRBD1 many TRBV7-2 TGTGCCAGCAGCTTGAGGGGGCTATACGAGCAGTACTTC CASSLRGLYEQYF
TRBJ1-6 - many TRBV12-3/TRBV12-4 TGTGCCAGCAGCAACAACGTAGGTTCACCCCTCCACTTT CASSNNVGSPLHF
TRBJ1-1 - - TRBV4-1 TGCGCCAGCAGCTATGATATCTACGGGGGAGGCACTGAAGCTTTCTTT CASSYDIYGGGTEAFF
TRBJ2-1 - once TRBV29-1 TGCAGTGTCCCGCGGCCTACGGCCTTCAATGAGCAGTCCTTC CSVPRPTAFNEQSF
TRBJ2-7 TRBD2 many TRBV6-1 TGTGCCAGCAGTGAAGGGTCTAGCGGGAGAGACGAGCAGTACTTC CASSEGSSGRDEQYF